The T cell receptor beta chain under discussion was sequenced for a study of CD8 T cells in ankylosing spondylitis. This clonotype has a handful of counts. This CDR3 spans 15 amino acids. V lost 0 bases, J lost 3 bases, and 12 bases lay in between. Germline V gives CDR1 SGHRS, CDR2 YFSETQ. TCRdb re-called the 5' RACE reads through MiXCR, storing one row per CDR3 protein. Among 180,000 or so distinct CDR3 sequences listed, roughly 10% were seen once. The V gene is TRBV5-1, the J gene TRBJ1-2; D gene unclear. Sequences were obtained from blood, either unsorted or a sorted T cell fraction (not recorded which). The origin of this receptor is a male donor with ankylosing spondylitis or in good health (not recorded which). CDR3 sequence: CASSLAPQNYYGYTF. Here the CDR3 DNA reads TGCGCCAGCAGCTTGGCCCCGCAGAATTACTATGGCTACACCTTC.